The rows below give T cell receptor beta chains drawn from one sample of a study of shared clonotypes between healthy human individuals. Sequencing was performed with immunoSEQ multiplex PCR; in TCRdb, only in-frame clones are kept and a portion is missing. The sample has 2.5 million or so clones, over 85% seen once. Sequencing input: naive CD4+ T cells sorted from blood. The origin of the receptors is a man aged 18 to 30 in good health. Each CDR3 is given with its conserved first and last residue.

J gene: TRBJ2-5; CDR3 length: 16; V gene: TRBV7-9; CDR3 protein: CASSSEGGTSFRTQYF
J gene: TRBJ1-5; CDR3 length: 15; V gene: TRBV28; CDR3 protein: CASSKGSLGDQPQHF
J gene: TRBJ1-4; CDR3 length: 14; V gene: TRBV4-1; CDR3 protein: CASSFQGKMEKLFF
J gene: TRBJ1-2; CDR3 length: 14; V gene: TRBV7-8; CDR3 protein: CASSWDRDNYGYTF
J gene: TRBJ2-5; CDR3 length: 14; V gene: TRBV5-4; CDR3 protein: CASSSLRAGETQYF
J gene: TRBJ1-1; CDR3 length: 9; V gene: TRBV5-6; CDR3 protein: CEWGRKAFF
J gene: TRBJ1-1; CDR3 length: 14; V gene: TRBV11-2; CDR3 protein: CASSTHRVNTEAFF
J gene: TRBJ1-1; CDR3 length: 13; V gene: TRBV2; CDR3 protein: CASSEAGTAEAFF
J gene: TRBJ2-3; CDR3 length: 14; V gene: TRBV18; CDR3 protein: CASSTAGPGDTQYF
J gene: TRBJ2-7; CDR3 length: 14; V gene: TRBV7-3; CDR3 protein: CASSLGPPPNEQYF
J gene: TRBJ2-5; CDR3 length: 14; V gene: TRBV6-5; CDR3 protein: CASRAAGRMETQYF
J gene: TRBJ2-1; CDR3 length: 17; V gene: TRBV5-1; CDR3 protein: CASSFGAGGLPYNEQFF
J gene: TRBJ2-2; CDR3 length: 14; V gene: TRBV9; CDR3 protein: CASSVAPGAGELFF
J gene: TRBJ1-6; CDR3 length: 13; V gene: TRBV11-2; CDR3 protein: CASCPAGVKPLHF
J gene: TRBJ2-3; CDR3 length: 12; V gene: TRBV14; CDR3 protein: CASSTASATQYF
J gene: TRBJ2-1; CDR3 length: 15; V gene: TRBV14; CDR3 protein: CASSQAFGSKSEQFF
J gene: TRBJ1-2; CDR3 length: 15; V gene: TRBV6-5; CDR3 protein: CASTLQGTTNYGYTF
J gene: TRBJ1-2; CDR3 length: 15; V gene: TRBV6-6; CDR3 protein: CASSYSNPGAYGYTF
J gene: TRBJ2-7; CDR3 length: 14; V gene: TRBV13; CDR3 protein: CASRRSGGPYEQYF
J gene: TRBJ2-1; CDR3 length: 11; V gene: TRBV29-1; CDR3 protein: CSARRSGEQFF
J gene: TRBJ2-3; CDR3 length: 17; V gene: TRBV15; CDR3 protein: CATSSPYWKGAADTQYF
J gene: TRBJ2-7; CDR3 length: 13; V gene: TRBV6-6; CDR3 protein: CASSEGGQQEQYF
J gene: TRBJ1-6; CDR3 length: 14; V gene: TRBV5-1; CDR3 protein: CASSLESYNSPLHF
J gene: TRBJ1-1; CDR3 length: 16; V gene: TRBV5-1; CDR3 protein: CASSLVRPVGNTEAFF
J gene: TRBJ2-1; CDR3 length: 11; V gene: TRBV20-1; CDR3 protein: CSARIGNEQFF
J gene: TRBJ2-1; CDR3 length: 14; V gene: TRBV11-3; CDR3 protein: CASSLTPRGNEQFF
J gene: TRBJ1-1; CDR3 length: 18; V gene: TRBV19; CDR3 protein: CASSTIGQGAWRNTEAFF
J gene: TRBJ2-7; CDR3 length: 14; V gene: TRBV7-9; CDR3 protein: CASTQREGGLGQYF
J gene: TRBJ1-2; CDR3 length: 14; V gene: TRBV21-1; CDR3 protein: CASSDREGAYGYTF
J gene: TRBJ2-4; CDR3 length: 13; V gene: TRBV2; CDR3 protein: CASSPLAKNIQYF
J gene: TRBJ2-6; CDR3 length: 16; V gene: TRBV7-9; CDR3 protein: CASSLAGRSGANVLTF
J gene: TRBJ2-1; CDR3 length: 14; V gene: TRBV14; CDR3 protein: CASSQDRVTNEQFF
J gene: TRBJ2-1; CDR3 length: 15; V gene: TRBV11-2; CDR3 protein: CASSLKSSGYNEQFF